This T cell receptor beta chain was obtained from a study of cytomegalovirus exposure and HLA in healthy donors. Whole-study findings and limits: It was assumed in the presence/absence analyses that sequencing depth was roughly uniform across donors.

Regarding this clone: Its antigen is unidentified.

Trimming took 3 bases from V and 6 from J; bases not matched to a gene: 16. CDR1 is SEHNR and CDR2 is FQNEAQ in the germline V gene (reference sequence). The CDR3 is made up of 19 amino acids. A multiplex PCR was run with 60 Vbeta primers and 13 Jbeta primers. Only in-frame clones appear in the TCRdb table, and some are missing; sequencing was by immunoSEQ multiplex PCR. Of 110,000 to 150,000 clones listed, 80% to 90% are singletons. The TCR was taken from a woman aged 40 to 55 in good health and CMV-seropositive. The specimen sequenced was PBMCs. The chain uses TRBV7-9 and TRBJ1-6; 8 bases map to TRBD1. CDR3 coding DNA: TGTGCCAGCAGCTTTGAAGTCAGTTGGACAGGGAGTCCTAATTCACCCCTCCACTTT. Protein sequence: CASSFEVSWTGSPNSPLHF.